These 27 T cell receptor beta chains were all obtained from the same sample, sequenced in a study of blood T cell repertoires in COVID-19. The method was immunoSEQ multiplex PCR; TCRdb's version includes in-frame clones alone and lacks a portion of them. The top ten hold over 10% of the sample, which has roughly 50,000 clones, approximately 81% seen once. Sequenced sample: peripheral blood. The receptors originated from a woman older than 75 with acute or convalescent COVID-19.

The rearrangement links TRBV3-1 (or the pseudogene TRBV3-2) to TRBJ2-1; 11 bases are a match to TRBD1. With 3 bases clipped from V and 8 bases from J, the junction kept 9 bases outside the gene matches. The CDR3 runs to 16 residues. The germline V gene has CDR1 LGHDT and CDR2 YNNKEL (reference sequence). CDR3 amino acids: CASSHAGTGGADEQFF. As DNA, the CDR3 is TGTGCCAGCAGCCACGCCGGGACAGGGGGGGCGGATGAGCAGTTCTTC.

This clone was seen more than once but under ten times. V and J are TRBV18 and TRBJ2-5; 7 nucleotides align to TRBD1. There are 13 residues in the CDR3. The ends lost 6 bases at V and 2 bases at J; junction bases unmatched: 3. The germline CDR1 and CDR2 sequences are KGHSH and LQKENI. The chain's CDR3 is CASSPDRQETQYF. The DNA for the CDR3 is TGTGCCAGCTCCCCGGACAGGCAAGAGACCCAGTACTTC.

This clone showed up just a few times. The rearrangement links TRBV20-1 to TRBJ1-2, with D hard to call. The germline V and J ends were trimmed by 5 bases and 5 bases, with 9 bases remaining between them. The CDR3 spans 11 residues. CDR1 DFQATT and CDR2 SNEGSKA come from the germline V gene (reference sequence). The CDR3 here is CSALQAYGYTF. The CDR3 DNA is TGCAGTGCTTTGCAAGCGTATGGCTACACCTTC.

The chain joins TRBV19 to TRBJ1-5; 7 bases agree with TRBD1. Germline CDR1 is LNHDA and CDR2 is SQIVND (reference sequence). The V segment lost 6 bases and the J segment 2 bases; nucleotides outside the gene matches: 7. The CDR3 loop spans 15 amino acids. The CDR3 DNA reads as TGTGCCAGTAGCACACAGGGGTTAGGCAATCAGCCCCAGCATTTT. It specifies CASSTQGLGNQPQHF.

This chain uses TRBV6-5 with TRBJ2-7, with D perhaps TRBD1 (5 bases). CDR1 is MNHEY, CDR2 SVGAGI, per germline. The CDR3 has 14 residues. V was trimmed by 0 bases and J by 7 bases, leaving 13 bases between them. CDR3 bases: TGTGCCAGCAGTTACTCGACGGCAGGGAAAGAGCAGTACTTC. This translates into CASSYSTAGKEQYF.

This clone was seen a few times. The chain couples TRBV6-1 to TRBJ1-5; the D is unclear. Trimming removed 0 bases at V and 2 bases at J, with 11 bases between. The CDR3 loop spans 16 amino acids. CDR1 MNHNS and CDR2 SASEGT come from the germline V gene. CDR3 sequence reads: CASSEAGSEGNQPQHF. The DNA for the CDR3 is TGTGCCAGCAGTGAAGCAGGGAGTGAGGGCAATCAGCCCCAGCATTTT.

The CDR3 region is CASSLGGAGTEAFF. The CDR3 nucleotides are TGTGCCAGCAGTTTAGGGGGCGCGGGGACTGAAGCTTTCTTT. J is TRBJ1-1 and V is TRBV21-1; the DNA was not used to check the table's D call, TRBD1. TRBV21-1 is classified as a pseudogene. This CDR3 comprises 14 residues.

The chain couples TRBV12-5 to TRBJ1-4; D might be TRBD1 (6 bases). Germline lookup yields CDR1 LGHNT and CDR2 FRNRAP. This CDR3 comprises 14 residues. The V end lost 6 bases, the J end lost 8 bases, and 16 bases lay between the germline ends. CDR3 DNA: TGTGCTAGTGGCAAAGGACAGTTTGGGGAAAAACTGTTTTTT. Translation gives CASGKGQFGEKLFF.

The gene calls are TRBV5-4 and TRBJ2-3, with 14 nucleotides matching TRBD2. Germline V gene data show CDR1 as SGHNT and CDR2 as YYREEE (reference sequence). Trimming cost V 2 bases and J 4 bases; bases outside gene matches: 6. The CDR3 sequence is 17 residues long. This CDR3 is CASSFLTSGGAADTQYF. DNA of the CDR3: TGTGCCAGCAGCTTCTTGACTAGCGGGGGGGCCGCAGATACGCAGTATTTT.

The rearrangement joins TRBV2 to TRBJ1-5; weak D call: TRBD1 (5 bases). Germline loops: CDR1 SNHLY, CDR2 FYNNEI. The length of the CDR3 is 13 residues. V lost 4 bases, J lost 6 bases, and 10 bases lay in between. The CDR3 is CASSGGEVQPQHF. The CDR3, as DNA: TGTGCCAGCAGTGGAGGGGAGGTTCAGCCCCAGCATTTT.

The genes are TRBV20-1 and TRBJ1-3; TRBD1 matches 7 bases. Per germline, CDR1 DFQATT and CDR2 SNEGSKA (reference sequence). The ends lost 3 bases at V and 1 base at J; junction bases unmatched: 6. The CDR3 is 15 residues long. Here the CDR3 reads CSASQGQISGNTIYF. DNA of the CDR3: TGCAGTGCTAGTCAGGGACAGATATCTGGAAACACCATATATTTT.

V is TRBV5-1 and J is TRBJ1-5; the D is unclear. The CDR3 spans 14 residues. Per the germline V gene, CDR1 is SGHRS and CDR2 is YFSETQ. The V and J ends lost 1 base and 4 bases respectively, with 9 bases between them. The CDR3: CASSLTGMNQPQHF. The CDR3 DNA is TGCGCCAGCAGCTTGACGGGGATGAATCAGCCCCAGCATTTT.

V and J are TRBV6-2 or TRBV6-3 and TRBJ2-7; 8 bases agree with TRBD1. The CDR3 extends over 16 amino acids. V was clipped by 0 bases and J by 1 base; unmatched bases: 5. CDR1 and CDR2 (germline): MNHEY, SVGEGT. The DNA for the CDR3 is TGTGCCAGCAGTTACTCGCGGGACAGGACATCCTACGAGCAGTACTTC. Its protein is CASSYSRDRTSYEQYF.

This clone was detected a few times. The rearrangement uses TRBV7-6 and TRBJ1-6; D unclear. Germline V gene sequence: CDR1 SGHVS, CDR2 FNYEAQ. The CDR3 loop spans 13 amino acids. Trimming removed 6 bases from V and 7 bases from J, with 10 bases in between. This CDR3 is CASSRSPNSPLHF. The CDR3 bases are TGTGCCAGCAGTCGTAGCCCCAATTCACCCCTCCACTTT.

This chain joins TRBV5-1 and TRBJ1-1, with no clear D. The CDR3 consists of 14 residues. Trimming took 4 bases from V and 0 from J, leaving 10 bases between them. Looked up from germline, CDR1 is SGHRS and CDR2 is YFSETQ. For the CDR3, the DNA is TGCGCCAGCAGCCACGGGGTAGTGAACACTGAAGCTTTCTTT. Protein sequence: CASSHGVVNTEAFF.

This clone showed up just once. The J gene is TRBJ1-3, the V gene TRBV3-1 (or the pseudogene TRBV3-2); D is ambiguous. This CDR3 region has 13 residues. V lost 3 bases and J 8 bases, leaving 11 bases between the germline ends. Germline CDR1 reads LGHDT; CDR2 reads YNNKEL (reference sequence). CDR3 residues: CASSQVDGDTIYF. The CDR3 nucleotides read TGTGCCAGCAGCCAGGTCGACGGGGACACCATATATTTT.

The genes are TRBV7-9 and TRBJ1-1; D is unresolved. Deletions cut 5 bases from V and 5 bases from J, with 18 bases between. Germline-derived CDR1 and CDR2 are SEHNR and FQNEAQ (reference sequence). This CDR3 contains 15 residues. The CDR3 nucleotides read TGTGCCAGCAGCGGAGGTTTCTTTTCGGGAACTGAAGCTTTCTTT. Its protein is CASSGGFFSGTEAFF. Drawing the rest from reference TRBV7-9 and TRBJ1-1, the complete variable domain is DTGVSQNPRHKITKRGQNVTFRCDPISEHNRLYWYRQTLGQGPEFLTYFQNEAQLEKSRLLSDRFSAERPKGSFSTLEIQRTEQGDSAMYLCASSGGFFSGTEAFFGQGTRLTVV.

J is TRBJ1-4 and V is TRBV19; D not resolved. With 1 base removed from V and 7 bases from J, the gap between germline ends came to 13 bases. The CDR3 totals 15 residues. Looked up from germline, CDR1 is LNHDA and CDR2 is SQIVND (reference sequence). CDR3 nucleotides: TGTGCCAGTAGTATAGCGAGGACTTGGAGTGAAAAACTGTTTTTT. It yields the protein CASSIARTWSEKLFF. The full variable domain, rest sourced from reference TRBV19 and TRBJ1-4, is DGGITQSPKYLFRKEGQNVTLSCEQNLNHDAMYWYRQDPGQGLRLIYYSQIVNDFQKGDIAEGYSVSREKKESFPLTVTSAQKNPTAFYLCASSIARTWSEKLFFGSGTQLSVL.

The chain employs TRBV5-1 and TRBJ1-2; TRBD1 agrees at 12 bases. Per germline, CDR1 SGHRS and CDR2 YFSETQ. This CDR3 region has 16 residues. V was pared by 0 bases and J by 8 bases, with 8 bases of the junction left unmatched. This CDR3 is CASSLVRDRGLGGYTF. In DNA form, the CDR3 reads TGCGCCAGCAGCTTGGTCCGGGACAGGGGGCTCGGCGGCTACACCTTC.

The chain carries TRBV6-2 or TRBV6-3 and TRBJ2-1, with a possible D match to TRBD1 (5 bases). The CDR3 length is 12 residues. Between the trimmed V and J ends, which lost 0 bases and 9 bases, there was a span of 6 bases. Germline values: CDR1 MNHEY, CDR2 SVGEGT. The CDR3 nucleotides are TGTGCCAGCAGTTACTCGGGGCTTGAGCAGTTCTTC. Translating it yields CASSYSGLEQFF.

The rearrangement links TRBV10-3 to TRBJ2-1; no reliable D call. This CDR3 has 12 amino acids. V was cut by 2 bases and J by 8 bases, with 7 bases left in between. Germline CDR1 is ENHRY and CDR2 is SYGVKD. CDR3 sequence (DNA): TGTGCCATCAGTGAGGGGCTGGATGAGCAGTTCTTC. It specifies CAISEGLDEQFF.

CDR3 bases: TGTGCCAGCAGTCCACTCTCCTACAATGAGCAGTTCTTC. Amino acid sequence: CASSPLSYNEQFF. This chain links TRBV2 with TRBJ2-1; D is undetermined. V lost 5 bases, J lost 0 bases, and 5 bases lay in between. The germline CDR1 and CDR2 sequences are SNHLY and FYNNEI. The CDR3 loop spans 13 amino acids.

Relative to its sample, this clone is medium-sized (0.01 to 0.1%). This sequence joins TRBV6-6 and TRBJ2-1; TRBD2 agrees at 8 bases. The CDR3 has 14 amino acids. Germline assignment: CDR1 MNHNY and CDR2 SVGAGI (reference sequence). V gave up 6 bases and J gave up 6 bases; unmatched junction bases: 7. The CDR3 loop is CASSGGAAGNEQFF. The DNA of the CDR3 is TGTGCCAGCAGCGGGGGGGCAGCGGGCAATGAGCAGTTCTTC.

The CDR3, as DNA: TGTGCCAGCAGTTTAGGGCCGAATGAAAAACTGTTTTTT. Translation gives CASSLGPNEKLFF. The chain couples TRBV12-3 or TRBV12-4 to TRBJ1-4; D remains ambiguous. The CDR3 totals 13 residues. V lost 1 base and J lost 5, with 5 bases in between.

The chain has TRBV9 and TRBJ2-3; D is ambiguous. The V end was cut by 0 bases, the J end by 0 bases, with 8 bases between. The CDR3 has 15 amino acids. The germline V gene has CDR1 SGDLS and CDR2 YYNGEE. DNA of the CDR3: TGTGCCAGCAGCGTAGGGGCTACTAGCACAGATACGCAGTATTTT. This encodes CASSVGATSTDTQYF.

The genes are TRBV29-1 and TRBJ1-1, with no clear D. The germline gives CDR1 SQVTM, CDR2 ANQGSEA. Trimming pared 5 bases from V and 5 bases from J, leaving 12 bases between. The CDR3 runs 12 residues. CDR3: CSVRKGGTEAFF. The CDR3 nucleotides are TGCAGCGTTCGTAAGGGAGGGACTGAAGCTTTCTTT. Variable domain in full (rest from reference TRBV29-1 and TRBJ1-1): SAVISQKPSRDICQRGTSLTIQCQVDSQVTMMFWYRQQPGQSLTLIATANQGSEATYESGFVIDKFPISRPNLTFSTLTVSNMSPEDSSIYLCSVRKGGTEAFFGQGTRLTVV.

This clone has just one count. V is TRBV10-3 and J is TRBJ1-5; possible D gene TRBD1, 6 bases. Germline CDR1 reads ENHRY; CDR2 reads SYGVKD. V was pared by 0 bases and J by 6 bases, with 15 bases between. There are 16 residues in the CDR3. The CDR3 DNA sequence: TGTGCCATCAGTGAGTCGGGGGCCAGTTCGGTTCAGCCCCAGCATTTT. Amino acids: CAISESGASSVQPQHF.